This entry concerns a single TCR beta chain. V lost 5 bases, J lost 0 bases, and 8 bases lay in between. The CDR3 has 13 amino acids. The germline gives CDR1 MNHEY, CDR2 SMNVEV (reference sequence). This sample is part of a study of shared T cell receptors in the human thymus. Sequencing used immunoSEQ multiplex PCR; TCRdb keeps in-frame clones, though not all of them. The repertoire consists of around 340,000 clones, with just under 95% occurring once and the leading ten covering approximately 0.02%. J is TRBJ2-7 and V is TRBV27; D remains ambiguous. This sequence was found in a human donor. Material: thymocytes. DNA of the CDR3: TGTGCCAGCAGTCCCTGTCCCTCCTACGAGCAGTACTTC. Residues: CASSPCPSYEQYF.